Presented here are 31 T cell receptor beta chains from one specimen sequenced in a study of long-term antiretroviral therapy in people with HIV. A v3.0 immunoSEQ assay was performed at survey level. Sequencing was performed with immunoSEQ multiplex PCR; in TCRdb, only in-frame clones are kept and a portion is missing. The sample has just over 20,000 clones; approximately 84% are singletons. The sequenced sample was unsorted PBMCs, obtained 0.5 years after starting antiretroviral therapy. All receptors come from a man in his late teens or twenties with HIV.

This chain connects TRBV28 to TRBJ1-5; 7 positions match TRBD1. The CDR3 extends over 15 amino acids. Germline trimming cut 3 bases from V and 4 bases from J; bases unmatched to any gene: 6. Germline loops: CDR1 MDHEN, CDR2 SYDVKM. The CDR3 bases are TGTGCCAGCAGTTTTGGACAGGTAGAAAATCAGCCCCAGCATTTT. It specifies CASSFGQVENQPQHF.

The chain recombines TRBV11-2 with TRBJ2-1; 10 bases agree with TRBD2. CDR1 is SGHAT, CDR2 FQNNGV, per germline. J lost 0 bases, V lost 5 bases, and 7 bases had no gene match. The CDR3 is 17 residues long. The CDR3 reads CASSRTSGVSSYNEQFF. DNA of the CDR3: TGTGCCAGCAGCAGGACTAGCGGAGTGAGCTCCTACAATGAGCAGTTCTTC.

V and J are TRBV2 and TRBJ2-4; possible D gene TRBD2, 5 bases. The ends were cut back, 4 bases at V and 0 bases at J, with 10 bases in the middle. Per germline, CDR1 SNHLY and CDR2 FYNNEI. This CDR3 has 15 residues. The CDR3 DNA reads TGTGCCAGCAGTGCGTTGGGAGTAGCCAAAAACATTCAGTACTTC. This sequence encodes CASSALGVAKNIQYF.

This clone was seen a handful of times. The chain is built from TRBV11-2 and TRBJ1-5; TRBD1 matches at 9 bases. J gave up 6 bases and V 8 bases, and 8 bases lay outside the gene matches. Germline assignment: CDR1 SGHAT and CDR2 FQNNGV. CDR3 size: 14 residues. CDR3 nucleotides: TGTGCCAGCTCGGGACAGGGCGGTTTTCAGCCCCAGCATTTT. It codes for CASSGQGGFQPQHF. Full variable domain (rest looked up from reference TRBV11-2 and TRBJ1-5): EAGVAQSPRYKIIEKRQSVAFWCNPISGHATLYWYQQILGQGPKLLIQFQNNGVVDDSQLPKDRFSAERLKGVDSTLKIQPAKLEDSAVYLCASSGQGGFQPQHFGDGTRLSIL.

V is TRBV27 and J is TRBJ2-2; 8 positions agree with TRBD1. V was clipped by 6 bases and J by 3 bases; unmatched bases: 9. CDR3 length: 16 residues. Germline V gene data show CDR1 as MNHEY and CDR2 as SMNVEV (reference sequence). The CDR3 DNA sequence: TGTGCCAGCAGCCGGACAGGGTTCGTCTACACCGGGGAGCTGTTTTTT. It is translated as CASSRTGFVYTGELFF.

The chain uses TRBV7-9 and TRBJ1-1; weak D call: TRBD1 (5 bases). This CDR3 has 11 residues. CDR1 is SEHNR, CDR2 FQNEAQ, per germline (reference sequence). The germline V and J ends were trimmed by 5 bases and 10 bases, with 11 bases remaining between them. CDR3 in amino acids: CASSRAGTAFF. The CDR3 DNA sequence: TGTGCCAGCAGCCGCGCAGGGACAGCTTTCTTT.

The chain uses TRBV15 and TRBJ2-1; D possibly matches TRBD1 or TRBD2 (5 bases each). The CDR3 has 16 amino acids. Germline assignment: CDR1 LNHNV and CDR2 YYDKDF (reference sequence). V lost 1 base and J 5 bases, leaving 15 bases between the germline ends. The CDR3 coding sequence is TGTGCCACCAGCAGAGTCCTTTGGGGGACCCACAATGAGCAGTTCTTC. Translating gives CATSRVLWGTHNEQFF.

This chain connects TRBV20-1 to TRBJ1-1; the D gene is possibly TRBD1 (5 bases). The germline gives CDR1 DFQATT, CDR2 SNEGSKA (reference sequence). Trimming removed 4 bases at V and 8 bases at J, with 11 bases between. This CDR3 has 11 amino acids. The CDR3 loop is CSATRDVEAFF. The DNA of the CDR3 is TGCAGTGCTACCCGGGACGTCGAAGCTTTCTTT.

The chain combines TRBV19 with TRBJ1-2; D may be TRBD1 (6 bases). There are 13 residues in the CDR3. Germline lookup yields CDR1 LNHDA and CDR2 SQIVND (reference sequence). Trimming shortened V by 10 bases and J by 5 bases, and 17 bases separated the two germline ends. The CDR3 DNA is TGTGCCACCTTGGGGGGGGCGGTTTATGGCTACACCTTC. Protein: CATLGGAVYGYTF.

This clone has a single count. The rearrangement joins TRBV25-1 to TRBJ2-7; D may be TRBD1 or TRBD2 (5 bases each). CDR1 and CDR2 (germline): MGHDK, SYGVNS. This CDR3 is built from 14 residues. Deletions cut 5 bases from V and 6 bases from J, with 17 bases between. The CDR3 is CASSSEAIGGEQYF. The CDR3, as DNA: TGTGCCAGCAGTAGCGAGGCGATTGGGGGCGAGCAGTACTTC.

The chain combines TRBV11-1 with TRBJ1-1; TRBD1 matches at 7 bases. The CDR3 has 16 residues. V trimming: 8 bases; J trimming: 4 bases; junction bases outside the gene matches: 16. CDR1 SGHAT and CDR2 FQDESV come from the germline V gene (reference sequence). CDR3 residues: CASGRGLRTLGTEAFF. For the CDR3, the DNA is TGTGCCAGCGGGAGGGGGCTTAGGACCCTGGGCACTGAAGCTTTCTTT.

The chain joins TRBV29-1 to TRBJ1-3, with no clear D. The CDR3 is 12 residues long. The germline gives CDR1 SQVTM, CDR2 ANQGSEA. V was cut by 6 bases and J by 4 bases, with 10 bases left in between. In DNA form, the CDR3 reads TGCAGCGTCCGGACGGACGGAAACACCATATATTTT. Translating it yields CSVRTDGNTIYF.

This sequence joins TRBV9 and TRBJ2-5; D is undetermined. This CDR3 is built from 11 residues. Germline CDR1 SGDLS, CDR2 YYNGEE. V was clipped by 0 bases and J by 4 bases, with 1 base between them. CDR3 sequence: CASSVAETQYF. As DNA, the CDR3 is TGTGCCAGCAGCGTAGCAGAGACCCAGTACTTC.

This sequence joins TRBV5-8 and TRBJ2-7, with TRBD2 matching 7 bases. The ends lost 4 bases at V and 2 bases at J; junction bases unmatched: 6. Germline values: CDR1 SGHTS, CDR2 YDEGEE. This CDR3 spans 14 amino acids. CDR3 coding DNA: TGTGCCAGCAGCCCTTGGGGGGGGACCTACGAGCAGTACTTC. It encodes CASSPWGGTYEQYF. The full variable domain, in which reference TRBV5-8 and TRBJ2-7 provide the parts outside the CDR3, is EAGVTQSPTHLIKTRGQQATLRCSPISGHTSVYWYQQALGLGLQFLLWYDEGEERNRGNFPPRFSGRQFPNYSSELNVNALELEDSALYLCASSPWGGTYEQYFGPGTRLTVT.

This clone was detected only once. V gene TRBV7-2 combines with J gene TRBJ1-4, with 8 bases identical to TRBD1. Germline V gives CDR1 SGHTA, CDR2 FQGNSA. J gave up 6 bases and V 5 bases, and 5 bases lay outside the gene matches. This CDR3 is built from 14 residues. Here the CDR3 reads CASSGQGQDEKLFF. CDR3 nucleotides: TGTGCCAGCAGCGGGCAGGGACAGGATGAAAAACTGTTTTTT.

V usage is TRBV4-1 and J usage is TRBJ2-1; D is undetermined. CDR1 is MGHRA and CDR2 is YSYEKL in the germline V gene. The CDR3 loop spans 13 amino acids. V was cut by 5 bases and J by 6 bases, with 11 bases left in between. CDR3 in amino acids: CASSTLGVNEQFF. The CDR3 nucleotides are TGCGCCAGCAGCACGCTTGGGGTCAATGAGCAGTTCTTC.

V and J are TRBV30 and TRBJ1-6; D remains ambiguous. Germline V CDR1 and CDR2: GTSNPN, SVGIG (reference sequence). Trimming cost V 0 bases and J 11 bases, with 14 bases left between them. The CDR3 sequence is 14 residues long. CDR3 coding DNA: TGTGCCTGGAGTGTACCAGCTCGTATTCCACCCCTCCACTTT. Translating it yields CAWSVPARIPPLHF.

This clone was observed once. The chain employs TRBV11-2 and TRBJ2-7; D might be TRBD1 (5 bases). The germline gives CDR1 SGHAT, CDR2 FQNNGV. Trimming left V 5 bases short and J 0 bases short, with 14 bases between. CDR3 length equals 15 residues. The CDR3 protein is CASSLAGRSSYEQYF. The CDR3, as DNA: TGTGCCAGCAGCCTTGCAGGGCGCAGCTCCTACGAGCAGTACTTC.

This clone was picked up one time. The CDR3 here is CASSQDWTGANQPQHF. The CDR3 nucleotides are TGCGCCAGCAGCCAAGACTGGACAGGGGCAAATCAGCCCCAGCATTTT. The J gene is TRBJ1-5, the V gene TRBV4-1; the match to TRBD1 covers 9 bases. This CDR3 comprises 16 residues. Per germline, CDR1 MGHRA and CDR2 YSYEKL. Trimming cost V 0 bases and J 4 bases; bases outside gene matches: 4.

The chain couples TRBV29-1 to TRBJ1-4, with D possibly being TRBD1 (5 bases). Between the trimmed V and J ends, which lost 1 base and 8 bases, there was a span of 11 bases. Germline-derived CDR1 and CDR2 are SQVTM and ANQGSEA. CDR3 length: 13 residues. CDR3 amino acids: CSVEGQGDEKLFF. The CDR3 DNA reads as TGCAGCGTTGAAGGTCAGGGCGACGAAAAACTGTTTTTT.

The gene calls are TRBV7-9 and TRBJ2-7; 8 bases are a match to TRBD1. This CDR3 spans 16 amino acids. J was trimmed by 4 bases and V by 5 bases; bases with no gene match: 13. Germline CDR1 SEHNR, CDR2 FQNEAQ (reference sequence). CDR3 sequence reads: CASSPNWGQDLYEQYF. DNA of the CDR3: TGTGCCAGCAGCCCTAACTGGGGACAGGATCTTTACGAGCAGTACTTC.

This clone appeared a single time. The chain uses TRBV7-2 and TRBJ2-3; 10 nucleotides line up with TRBD2. Germline values: CDR1 SGHTA, CDR2 FQGNSA. There are 16 residues in the CDR3. V lost 4 bases and J lost 0; bases outside the gene matches: 4. CDR3 residues: CASSWLAGVSTDTQYF. CDR3 nucleotide sequence: TGTGCCAGCAGCTGGCTAGCGGGAGTTAGCACAGATACGCAGTATTTT. The full variable domain, its missing parts supplied by reference TRBV7-2 and TRBJ2-3, is GAGVSQSPSNKVTEKGKDVELRCDPISGHTALYWYRQSLGQGLEFLIYFQGNSAPDKSGLPSDRFSAERTGGSVSTLTIQRTQQEDSAVYLCASSWLAGVSTDTQYFGPGTRLTVL.

The chain combines TRBV30 with TRBJ1-2, with a tentative D call TRBD1 (6 bases). The V gene's germline CDR1 is GTSNPN and CDR2 SVGIG (reference sequence). This CDR3 is 13 amino acids long. Trimming stripped 2 bases from V and 2 bases from J, with 9 bases between. CDR3 region: CAWSPGANYGYTF. CDR3 sequence (DNA): TGTGCCTGGAGTCCAGGGGCCAACTATGGCTACACCTTC.

This chain connects TRBV4-1 to TRBJ2-2; 9 nucleotides align to TRBD2. The CDR3 runs 19 residues. Trimming at V came to 0 bases and at J to 4 bases, leaving 12 bases not matched to a gene. The germline CDR1 and CDR2 sequences are MGHRA and YSYEKL. The DNA of the CDR3 is TGCGCCAGCAGCCAAGAGGCGACTAGCGGTCAAATGCTCACCGGGGAGCTGTTTTTT. Protein sequence: CASSQEATSGQMLTGELFF.

The rearrangement uses TRBV30 and TRBJ1-3; D uncertain. Trimming took off 3 bases at V and 4 bases at J, with 4 bases between the two ends. The CDR3 extends over 11 amino acids. Germline CDR1 reads GTSNPN; CDR2 reads SVGIG (reference sequence). CDR3 amino acids: CAWSAGNTIYF. In DNA, the CDR3 is TGTGCCTGGAGCGCCGGAAACACCATATATTTT.

The chain employs TRBV4-3 and TRBJ2-5; 10 bases agree with TRBD1. J lost 5 bases, V lost 3 bases, and 9 bases had no gene match. The CDR3 loop spans 16 amino acids. From germline, CDR1 is LGHNA and CDR2 YSLEER. The CDR3: CASSQVQGQGRETQYF. CDR3 bases: TGCGCCAGCAGCCAGGTACAGGGACAGGGGCGGGAGACCCAGTACTTC.

V usage is TRBV19 and J usage is TRBJ1-4; D is perhaps TRBD1 (5 bases). Germline CDR1 and CDR2: LNHDA and SQIVND (reference sequence). Trimming shortened V by 7 bases and J by 3 bases, and 12 bases separated the two germline ends. The CDR3 covers 14 residues. In DNA, the CDR3 is TGTGCCAGTACGCCGTGGGGGGCTAATGAAAAACTGTTTTTT. It yields the protein CASTPWGANEKLFF.

V usage is TRBV4-2 and J usage is TRBJ2-7, with 8 bases matching TRBD2. In germline, CDR1 is LGHNA, CDR2 YNFKEQ. Trimming took 0 bases from V and 5 from J; bases not matched to a gene: 12. The CDR3 is 17 residues long. CDR3 coding DNA: TGTGCCAGCAGCCAAGATGAGGGGGGGACTAGTCCCCACGAGCAGTACTTC. Translated, it gives CASSQDEGGTSPHEQYF.

V gene TRBV27 combines with J gene TRBJ1-3, with TRBD1 as a possible D gene (6 bases). CDR1 and CDR2 from the germline V gene are MNHEY and SMNVEV (reference sequence). Trimming removed 2 bases from V and 4 bases from J, with 6 bases in between. The CDR3 is made up of 13 amino acids. The CDR3 protein is CASSLTGGNTIYF. CDR3 nucleotides: TGTGCCAGCAGTTTAACAGGGGGAAACACCATATATTTT.

The rearrangement uses TRBV6-5 and TRBJ2-7; 8 bases map to TRBD1. The CDR3 extends over 13 amino acids. Trimming at V came to 8 bases and at J to 4 bases, leaving 7 bases not matched to a gene. Germline CDR1 reads MNHEY; CDR2 reads SVGAGI. CDR3 region: CASGQGQRYEQYF. The CDR3 DNA sequence: TGTGCCAGCGGACAGGGACAGCGATACGAGCAGTACTTC.

The CDR3, as DNA: TGCGCCAGCAACGACAGGGGGAACACTGAAGCTTTCTTT. It encodes CASNDRGNTEAFF. The chain couples TRBV5-1 to TRBJ1-1; 8 bases are a match to TRBD1. Trimming cost V 6 bases and J 1 base; bases outside gene matches: 2. From germline, CDR1 is SGHRS and CDR2 YFSETQ. The CDR3 spans 13 residues. Full variable domain (remainder filled in from reference TRBV5-1 and TRBJ1-1): KAGVTQTPRYLIKTRGQQVTLSCSPISGHRSVSWYQQTPGQGLQFLFEYFSETQRNKGNFPGRFSGRQFSNSRSEMNVSTLELGDSALYLCASNDRGNTEAFFGQGTRLTVV.